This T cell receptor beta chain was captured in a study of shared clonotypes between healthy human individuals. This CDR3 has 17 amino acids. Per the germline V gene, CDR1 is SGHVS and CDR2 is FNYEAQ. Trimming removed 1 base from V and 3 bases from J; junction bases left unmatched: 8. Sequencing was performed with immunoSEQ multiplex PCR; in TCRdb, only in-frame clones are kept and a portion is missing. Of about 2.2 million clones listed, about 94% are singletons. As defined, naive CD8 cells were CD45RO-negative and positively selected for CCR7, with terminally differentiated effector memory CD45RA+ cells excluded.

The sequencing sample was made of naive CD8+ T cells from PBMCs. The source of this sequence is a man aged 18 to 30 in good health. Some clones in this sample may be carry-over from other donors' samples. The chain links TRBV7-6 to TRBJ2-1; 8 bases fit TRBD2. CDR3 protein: CASSLGPTGLVYNEQFF. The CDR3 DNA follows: TGTGCCAGCAGCTTAGGGCCAACGGGACTAGTCTACAATGAGCAGTTCTTC.